This T cell receptor (beta chain) emerged from a study of T-cell memory formation after mild COVID-19. Whole-study context: Clustering of TCRs was largely donor specific.

Study outcomes and limitations: While clones contracting from day 15 to 85 were balanced between CD4 and CD8, later expanders leaned CD4+. Second-wave clones peaking on day 37 lacked confirmed SARS-CoV-2 specificity.

With V trimmed by 8 bases and J by 11 bases, 21 bases remained unmatched. The CDR3 has 16 amino acids. 5'RACE, which relied on constant-segment primers, yielded TCR alpha and TCR beta cDNA libraries carrying sample barcodes and UMIs. In TCRdb, the 5' RACE reads were re-called with MiXCR into one record per CDR3 protein. The data hold approximately 450,000 distinct CDR3 sequences, with 18% observed a single time. Of note for this clonotype: Its antigen is currently unknown.

This chain joins TRBV12-3 or TRBV12-4 and TRBJ2-3; 8 nucleotides align to TRBD1. Sequencing used PBMCs or a T cell subset sorted from them (not recorded which). The clonotype comes from an adult woman who had mild COVID-19 (a few samples of this study predate the infection). Cell type and time point are not known. The CDR3 DNA reads as TGTGCCAGCCTCCCACCCGGGACAGGTGGGGCAGGGTGGCAGTATTTT. This sequence encodes CASLPPGTGGAGWQYF.